These T cell receptor beta chains were read from a single sample in a study of T cells expressing NK-cell markers. TCRdb reanalyzed the 5' RACE reads and collapses them to one entry per CDR3 protein, without DNA. The sample is made up of under 500,000 distinct CDR3 sequences, and the top ten hold 7.3% of it. Sequencing was done on a sample of blood T cells: a sorted CD56 or NKG2C T cell subset, CD4+ or CD8+ T cells, or bulk PBMC T cells (not recorded which). Every receptor here comes from a woman aged 18 to 75 in good health. Both conserved end residues are part of each CDR3.

J	V	CDR3
TRBJ1-1	TRBV12-3/TRBV12-4	CASSLWPEAFF
TRBJ2-2	TRBV29-1	CSVGGLAGAGELFF
TRBJ1-5	TRBV12-3/TRBV12-4	CASSPGTAKPPQHF
TRBJ2-3	TRBV5-1	CASSLGSSSTDTQYF
TRBJ1-2	TRBV29-1	CSVVSPGSPDGYTF
TRBJ2-7	TRBV18	CASSPPLTNIEQYF
TRBJ2-7	TRBV9	CASSVEYGPYEQYF
TRBJ2-1	TRBV20-1	CSAKDPAGDYNEQFF
TRBJ1-1	TRBV28	CASRKGVLNTEAFF
TRBJ2-2	TRBV28	CASSWVAVTGELFF
TRBJ2-3	TRBV20-1	CSARAPGLAGVWGTDTQYF
TRBJ1-1	TRBV4-1	CASSVQTTGLGGTIF
TRBJ2-2	TRBV24-1	CATSDPSWGKNTGELFF
TRBJ2-2	TRBV7-8	CASSFTSHGTGELFF
TRBJ2-1	TRBV10-2	CASSKGTAAYNEQFF
TRBJ2-1	TRBV12-3/TRBV12-4	CASIGQGPLYNEQFF
TRBJ2-5	TRBV12-3/TRBV12-4	CASSFSEQTQYF
TRBJ2-7	TRBV30	CAWSATRKTWTDPYEQYF
TRBJ2-2	TRBV20-1	CSASTLAGGPVTGELFF
TRBJ1-5	TRBV20-1	CSARRGQADTPQHF
TRBJ2-5	TRBV5-1	CASSLGPGYQETQYF
TRBJ2-7	TRBV12-3/TRBV12-4	CASSFGTASYEQYF
TRBJ2-7	TRBV7-9	CASSTASAGASYEQYF
TRBJ2-3	TRBV20-1	CSAIKAAASTDTQYF
TRBJ2-7	TRBV19	CASSARGNSYEQYF
TRBJ2-1	TRBV7-2	CASSLSLAGRTTYNEQFF
TRBJ1-5	TRBV6-2/TRBV6-3	CASSPTSASNQPQHF
TRBJ2-5	TRBV7-9	CASRAGSQETQYF
TRBJ2-1	TRBV20-1	CSARVNYNEQFF
TRBJ2-1	TRBV6-5	CASSSGTLTSYNEQFF
TRBJ2-1	TRBV9	CASSGSRDTLGGYNEQFF
TRBJ2-2	TRBV30	CAWSVVGYTGELFF
TRBJ2-5	TRBV4-2	CASSQDWRGGTQYF
TRBJ2-7	TRBV29-1	CSAELVAGSSSYEQYF
TRBJ2-3	TRBV6-2/TRBV6-3	CASSYTGRMGDTQYF
TRBJ2-1	TRBV5-4	CASSLELTAHGSSYNEQFF
TRBJ2-4	TRBV12-3/TRBV12-4	CASSHGDSKNIQYF